Below are 10 T cell receptor beta chains sequenced from a single sample in a study of siplizumab effects on memory and regulatory T cells. Sequencing was performed with immunoSEQ multiplex PCR; in TCRdb, only in-frame clones are kept and a portion is missing. This sample has about 56,000 clones, with just over 95% found just once. The specimen was naive CD8+ T cells sorted from blood. The receptors were sampled from a human donor in good health.

This chain connects TRBV29-1 to TRBJ2-1, with 11 nucleotides matching TRBD2. Per the germline V gene, CDR1 is SQVTM and CDR2 is ANQGSEA. Trimming removed 5 bases from V and 15 bases from J; junction bases left unmatched: 18. This CDR3 comprises 15 residues. In DNA form, the CDR3 reads TGCAGCGTTCCTCCCCCGGGGACTAGCGGTCCCCTCCTGTTCTTC. Residues: CSVPPPGTSGPLLFF.

V gene TRBV30 combines with J gene TRBJ2-1; tentatively, D is TRBD2 (5 bases). Looked up from germline, CDR1 is GTSNPN and CDR2 is SVGIG (reference sequence). The CDR3 is 14 residues long. Trimming took 0 bases from V and 2 from J, leaving 8 bases between them. Here the CDR3 reads CAWSVAGAYNEQFF. The CDR3 coding sequence is TGTGCCTGGAGTGTAGCCGGGGCCTACAATGAGCAGTTCTTC.

This clone came up once. The rearrangement links TRBV7-2 to TRBJ2-3; unclear D gene. This CDR3 contains 14 residues. The germline CDR1 and CDR2 sequences are SGHTA and FQGNSA. Trimming took 1 base from V and 1 from J, leaving 6 bases between them. The DNA of the CDR3 is TGTGCCAGCAGCTTAGGGGCCGGCACAGATACGCAGTATTTT. Translated, it gives CASSLGAGTDTQYF.

As DNA, the CDR3 is TGTGCCAGCATCGGGACAGGGGTTAGCACTGAAGCTTTCTTT. It encodes CASIGTGVSTEAFF. The rearrangement uses TRBV28 and TRBJ1-1; 10 bases map to TRBD1. Per the germline V gene, CDR1 is MDHEN and CDR2 is SYDVKM. The CDR3 sequence is 14 residues long. The ends lost 7 bases at V and 4 bases at J; junction bases unmatched: 6.

J is TRBJ2-3 and V is TRBV6-6, with D possibly being TRBD2 (5 bases). V shed 6 bases and J shed 5 bases, with 15 bases lying between them. This CDR3 comprises 14 residues. The V gene's germline CDR1 is MNHNY and CDR2 SVGAGI (reference sequence). CDR3 sequence reads: CASRAEEGLDTQYF. The DNA for the CDR3 is TGTGCCAGCAGGGCAGAAGAGGGCTTAGATACGCAGTATTTT.

This clone is a singleton in its sample. This chain connects TRBV19 to TRBJ2-7, with 8 nucleotides matching TRBD1. Germline CDR1 reads LNHDA; CDR2 reads SQIVND (reference sequence). The CDR3 is made up of 14 amino acids. Trimming took 4 bases from V and 2 from J; bases not matched to a gene: 4. CDR3 residues: CASSTGQGPYEQYF. The DNA for the CDR3 is TGTGCCAGTAGTACAGGACAGGGACCCTACGAGCAGTACTTC. Supplemented by reference TRBV19 and TRBJ2-7, the full variable domain reads DGGITQSPKYLFRKEGQNVTLSCEQNLNHDAMYWYRQDPGQGLRLIYYSQIVNDFQKGDIAEGYSVSREKKESFPLTVTSAQKNPTAFYLCASSTGQGPYEQYFGPGTRLTVT.

This chain connects TRBV4-3 to TRBJ2-5; 7 bases fit TRBD2. This CDR3 has 15 amino acids. CDR1 and CDR2 (germline): LGHNA, YSLEER. V was pared by 0 bases and J by 4 bases, with 5 bases of the junction left unmatched. The CDR3: CASSQERSGTETQYF. The CDR3 DNA reads TGCGCCAGCAGCCAAGAGAGAAGCGGGACAGAGACCCAGTACTTC.

The chain has TRBV9 and TRBJ1-2; 7 bases fit TRBD1. The ends lost 0 bases at V and 5 bases at J; junction bases unmatched: 7. The CDR3 totals 15 residues. The germline V gene has CDR1 SGDLS and CDR2 YYNGEE. CDR3: CASSVDGDSLYGYTF. The CDR3 coding sequence is TGTGCCAGCAGCGTAGACGGGGACAGCCTATATGGCTACACCTTC.

For this clone: The same CDR3 is also encoded by other DNA sequences in this sample. The chain employs TRBV6-1 and TRBJ1-5; D is ambiguous. V was pared by 3 bases and J by 4 bases, with 1 base between. Germline CDR1 reads MNHNS; CDR2 reads SASEGT. CDR3 length: 11 amino acids. The CDR3 spells CASSENQPQHF. The CDR3 coding sequence is TGTGCCAGCAGTGAGAATCAGCCCCAGCATTTT.

The chain joins TRBV28 to TRBJ2-4, with D tentatively TRBD1 or TRBD2 (5 bases each). The CDR3 length is 12 residues. Germline V gene data show CDR1 as MDHEN and CDR2 as SYDVKM. The V and J ends lost 3 bases and 8 bases respectively, with 8 bases between them. CDR3 sequence reads: CASSLQGDIQYF. DNA of the CDR3: TGTGCCAGCAGTTTGCAGGGAGACATTCAGTACTTC.